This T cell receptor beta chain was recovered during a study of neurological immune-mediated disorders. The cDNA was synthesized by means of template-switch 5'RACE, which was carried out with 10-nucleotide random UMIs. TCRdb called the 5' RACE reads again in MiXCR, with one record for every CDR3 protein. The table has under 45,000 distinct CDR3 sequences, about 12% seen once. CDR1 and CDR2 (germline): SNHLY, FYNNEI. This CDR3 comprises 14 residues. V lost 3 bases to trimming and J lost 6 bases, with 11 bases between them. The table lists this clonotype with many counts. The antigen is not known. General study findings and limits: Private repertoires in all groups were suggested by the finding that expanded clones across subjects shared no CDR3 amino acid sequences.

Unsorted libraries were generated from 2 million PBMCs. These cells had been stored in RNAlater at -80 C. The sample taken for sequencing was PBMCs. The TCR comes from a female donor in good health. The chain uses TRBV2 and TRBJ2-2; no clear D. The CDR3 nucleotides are TGTGCCAGCAGTGAGTTTACAGTCGCCGGGGAGCTGTTTTTT. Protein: CASSEFTVAGELFF.